This T cell receptor beta chain was found in a study of OX40 agonist ivuxolimab in advanced cancers. On the study more broadly: The drug used for patients, ivuxolimab, was an agonistic anti-OX40 (CD134) antibody.

Systemic immunosuppression or a history of autoimmune disease excluded patients. The protocol was immunoSEQ multiplex PCR, while the TCRdb copy is restricted to in-frame clones and leaves out a portion. The sample gives about 79,000 clones, around 94% of which show up once; over 8.5% is in the top ten. Germline CDR1 MNHNY, CDR2 SVGAGI (reference sequence). The ends were cut back, 6 bases at V and 8 bases at J, with 7 bases in the middle. The CDR3 covers 11 residues. This receptor was taken from an adult with an advanced solid tumor such as melanoma, head and neck, liver or kidney cancer. The input for sequencing was CD4+ or CD8+ T cells sorted from blood, taken in a trial of the OX40 agonist ivuxolimab. The gene calls are TRBV6-6 and TRBJ2-2, with unresolved D. As DNA, the CDR3 is TGTGCCAGCAGCCCACCGGGGGAGCTGTTTTTT. It yields the protein CASSPPGELFF.